The entry below describes one T cell receptor (beta chain). The clone's antigen remains unknown. The germline gene is not matched at one end of the junction; a read error may be the cause. The data stem from a study of blood T cell repertoires in COVID-19 (dated by TCRdb to 2018 to 2021). Concerning the study at large: Samples from collaborators originated in the United States, Italy and Spain and spanned both the acute and convalescent phases of COVID-19. The material from the prospective study consisted of cDNA or gDNA derived from T cells, B-cell-depleted T cells, or PBMCs. Subjects who had been exposed to COVID-19, were actively infected with it, or had recovered from it provided the deeply sampled blood TCRbeta repertoires that made up the dataset. A freely available public database, intended as a resource for researchers studying the immune response to SARS-CoV-2, is where the repertoires were released. The samples were drawn from two sources: the first 160 participants of the ongoing ImmuneRACE study, and 1,000 to 1,500 subjects contributed by 6 global collaborators. Sample metadata almost always included a de-identified subject ID, COVID-19 status, age in years and sex. Where available, HLA class I and class II types were obtained from metadata supplied by the sample provider rather than from assay-based typing. Study-wide findings and limitations: How much clinical and demographic metadata was included differed by source and by participant, and the metadata was provided uncurated.

TCRbeta CDR3 regions were amplified from genomic DNA by means of the immunoSEQ Assay, a bias-controlled multiplex PCR. From the authors' description of their analysis: Nucleated cell counts per sample were estimated from amplification of reference gene primers within the assay. To quantify the absolute abundance of each unique TCRbeta CDR3 rearrangement, sequence reads were collapsed and filtered. Productive Simpson clonality was computed per sample as the square root of Simpson's diversity index over productive rearrangements. Sourced from immuneACCESS, this table was stored by TCRdb with only in-frame sequences that have V and J called. A share of the clones is absent; for the studies checked, an unresolved V gene accounts for under half, and the remainder has no known explanation. Clonal size and the V and J genes are those of that table, whereas D and trimming came from the DNA. This sample comprises 100,000 to 150,000 clones, roughly 87% of them detected only once. Of the sample, 7% to 9% is held by the ten largest clones.

The collaborating institutions used their own protocols to collect whole blood in K2EDTA tubes. For TCRbeta analysis, collaborator samples were shipped as frozen whole blood, as isolated PBMCs, or as DNA extracted from either sample type. Reading the germline V gene gives CDR1 SGHAT and CDR2 FQNNGV. The CDR3, from cysteine to phenylalanine, totals 16 residues. Just CDR3 DNA is preserved here, 48 bases in frame from base 1. The origin of this receptor is a human donor in a cohort sampled during active COVID-19. Source material: peripheral blood. The rearrangement combines TRBV11-2 with TRBJ2-7; 7 bases in the junction line up with TRBD2. The DNA sequence is given as TGTGCCAGCAGATTAGCGGCTAGCGGCACATACTACGAGCAGTACTTC. Its translation reads: CASRLAASGTYYEQYF.